These T cell receptor beta chains were read from a single sample in a study of tumor and adjacent non-tumor tissue in lung cancer. MiXCR was run by TCRdb on the multiplex PCR reads, yielding one entry per CDR3 protein. This table has about 70,000 distinct CDR3 sequences, 73% appearing once. Sequenced material: lung tumor tissue. These TCRs come from a man aged 55 to 70 with non-small cell lung cancer. The CDR3 runs from the conserved cysteine through the conserved F or W. The D gene is left open where the match is weak. The size field is filled for only some rows; it gives once, few, many or a size class.

d_call	v_call	clone_size	j_call	cdr3_nt	cdr3_aa
-	TRBV11-1	-	TRBJ2-6	TGTGCTAGCAGCTTAGAGACTCGAGCCGTCATGACTTTC	CASSLETRAVMTF
TRBD1	TRBV11-2	once	TRBJ2-5	TGTGCCAGCAGCTTTAAGACAGGGGTGGTGGGAGAGAACCAGTGCTTC	CASSFKTGVVGENQCF
-	TRBV6-1	-	TRBJ2-7	TGTACCAGCCAGGGTGCAGTCATCCAGCAGTACTTC	CTSQGAVIQQYF
-	TRBV12-5	once	TRBJ2-7	TGTGATAATGGTTTGGTACGGGACAACTATGAGCAGTACTTC	CDNGLVRDNYEQYF
-	TRBV11-1	medium-sized	TRBJ2-6	TGTGCCAGCAGCTTAGAGACTCGAGCCGTCCTGACTTTC	CASSLETRAVLTF
-	TRBV7-9	-	TRBJ2-4	TGTGCCAGCAGGCTACTCGGGGGTCTGGACATTCAGTACTTC	CASRLLGGLDIQYF
-	TRBV20-1	few	TRBJ1-3	TGCAGTGCTTGGCTAGGGGGGCAGGGAAACACCATATATTTT	CSAWLGGQGNTIYF
TRBD1	TRBV29-1	few	TRBJ1-5	TGCAGAGTTGGAGACAGGGGCAATAAGAAACAGCATTTT	CRVGDRGNKKQHF
-	TRBV20-1	many	TRBJ1-1	TGCAGTGCTAGAGATCTTGGGTTTTACACTGAAGCTTTCTTT	CSARDLGFYTEAFF
-	TRBV29-1	-	TRBJ2-7	TGCAGCGTTGGACTAACAAACGAGCAGTACTTC	CSVGLTNEQYF
TRBD2	TRBV6-5	-	TRBJ2-7	TGCGCCAGCAGACCCGGACTAGCGGTAAACGGGCAGTACTTC	CASRPGLAVNGQYF
TRBD2	TRBV11-1	-	TRBJ2-7	TGTGTCAGCAGCATAATGGGAGGGAACTACGAGCAGTACTTC	CVSSIMGGNYEQYF
TRBD2	TRBV5-4	-	TRBJ2-1	TGTGCCAGCAGCCTAGGACTAGCAGAGAACAATGAGCATTTCTTC	CASSLGLAENNEHFF
TRBD1	TRBV5-4	many	TRBJ2-3	TGTGCCAGCAGCCCGGGACAGGGAGGTATAGCAGATACGCAGTATTTT	CASSPGQGGIADTQYF
-	TRBV6-6	-	TRBJ1-1	TGTGCCAGCAGTTACCAGGACAATGAAGCTTTCTTT	CASSYQDNEAFF
-	TRBV25-1	-	TRBJ2-2	TGTGCCACCGTTGCAGGGACGGCGAACACCGGGGAGCTGTTTTTT	CATVAGTANTGELFF
-	TRBV5-1	once	TRBJ2-5	TGTGCCAGCAGCTTGCGCAGGCAAGAGACCCAGTACTTC	CASSLRRQETQYF
-	TRBV29-1	-	TRBJ2-2	TGCAGCGCGGAGGGGGACAACACCGGGGAGCCGTTTTTT	CSAEGDNTGEPFF
TRBD2	TRBV12-3/TRBV12-4	-	TRBJ2-1	TGTGCCAGCAGTTTTGGCGGGAGAACCCATGAGCAATTCTTC	CASSFGGRTHEQFF
-	TRBV6-2/TRBV6-3	-	TRBJ1-2	TGTACCAGCAGTTACACCCTGACGGCTAACTATGGTTACACCTTC	CTSSYTLTANYGYTF
TRBD2	TRBV9	-	TRBJ2-3	TGTGCCAGCAGCGTAGCGGCGGGAGGGCCCACAGATACGCAGTATTTT	CASSVAAGGPTDTQYF
-	TRBV11-3	-	TRBJ2-2	TGTGCCAGCAGCTTCTGCGGGACGAACACCGGGGAACTGTTTTTT	CASSFCGTNTGELFF
-	TRBV11-2	-	TRBJ2-1	TGTGCCAGAAGATTAGGCGGAGGAGAGGATGAGCAGTTCTTC	CARRLGGGEDEQFF